This T cell receptor (beta chain) was identified in a study of monozygotic twins with inflammatory bowel disease. Study-wide findings and caveats: Among IBD patients, TCRbeta diversity (inverse Simpson) was lower than in healthy co-twins. No one strong IBD-associated signal or clonotype was supported. Distinction of different T cell subtypes was not possible.

The germline V gene has CDR1 LGHNA and CDR2 YNFKEQ. This CDR3 has 15 residues. Per sample, reverse transcription was split into eight reactions. TCRdb reprocessed the 5' RACE reads and keeps a single row for each CDR3 protein, giving no DNA. The sample data list a few hundred thousand distinct CDR3 sequences. Of note for this clonotype: What it recognizes is unknown.

The sequencing sample was made of blood. This chain uses TRBV4-2 with TRBJ2-1; the D call of TRBD2 rests on TCRdb alone, since no DNA is present to check it. This receptor was obtained from a human donor with ulcerative colitis or Crohn's disease, or a healthy co-twin of an affected twin (not recorded which). CDR3: CASSLSSDSYNEQFF.